Below, 3 T cell receptor beta chains from the same sample are listed, as sequenced in a study of T cell repertoires in cytomegalovirus infection. These TCRs' antigens remain unknown. MiXCR was run by TCRdb on the reads, yielding one entry per CDR3 protein. The sample carries hundreds of thousands of distinct CDR3 sequences, about 42% recorded once. This sample comprised cultured PBMCs, obtained from culture after CMV antigen stimulation. All receptors derive from a human donor in good health (CMV status not recorded). Some clones in this sample may be carry-over from other donors' samples.

The V call is TRBV5-4, the J call TRBJ2-1; 14 nucleotides align to TRBD2. V trimming: 5 bases; J trimming: 6 bases; junction bases outside the gene matches: 10. Germline CDR1 is SGHNT and CDR2 is YYREEE (reference sequence). The CDR3 extends over 17 amino acids. DNA for the CDR3: TGTGCCAGCAGGCCATCGACTAGCGGGAGGGCCCGCAATGAGCAGTTCTTC. Its translation is CASRPSTSGRARNEQFF.

The rearrangement uses TRBV2 and TRBJ2-1; 9 nucleotides align to TRBD2. Trimming removed 6 bases from V and 6 bases from J; junction bases left unmatched: 6. This CDR3 comprises 14 residues. In germline, CDR1 is SNHLY, CDR2 FYNNEI. CDR3 loop: CASRETSGRNEQFF. The CDR3 DNA reads TGTGCCAGCAGGGAGACTAGCGGTCGCAATGAGCAGTTCTTC.

The V and J genes are TRBV7-1 and TRBJ1-6, with TRBD1 identical over 9 bases. TRBV7-1 is an ORF, and what it does is uncertain. Trimming at V came to 7 bases and at J to 8 bases, leaving 12 bases not matched to a gene. The CDR3 totals 16 residues. This chain's CDR3 is CASTDRGQGPHSPLHF. CDR3 nucleotide sequence: TGTGCCAGCACAGACCGGGGACAGGGACCCCATTCACCCCTCCACTTT.